This is a list of T cell receptor beta chains from one sample in a study of human T cells and chemical hapten exposure. MiXCR, run by TCRdb on the RACE reads, gives a single entry per CDR3 protein. This sample yields under 200,000 distinct CDR3 sequences, of which roughly 30% are seen a single time; 2.9% belongs to the top ten. Sample: whole blood, taken in connection with sensitization to the hapten diphenylcyclopropenone (DPC). These receptors originate from a woman aged 25-40 years with alopecia areata. Some clones in this sample may be carry-over from other donors' samples. Both conserved end residues are part of each CDR3. D genes are given only for firm matches. Clone size is stated in some rows and not others, as once, few, many or a class when expanded.

v_call,d_call,clone_size,j_call,cdr3_aa,cdr3_nt
TRBV29-1,-,few,TRBJ1-1,CSAGHRSVAEAFF,TGCAGCGCCGGTCACAGGTCAGTAGCTGAAGCTTTCTTT
TRBV2,-,-,TRBJ1-4,CASSEETNEKLFF,TGTGCCAGCAGTGAGGAGACTAATGAAAAACTGTTTTTT
TRBV5-1,-,few,TRBJ1-2,CASSEGTRGGYTF,TGCGCCAGCAGCGAGGGGACGAGGGGTGGCTACACCTTC
TRBV20-1,TRBD1,once,TRBJ1-1,CSARTGVTEAFF,TGCAGTGCTAGGACAGGGGTCACTGAAGCTTTCTTT
TRBV5-4,TRBD2,-,TRBJ2-1,CVSSVGGASDNEQFF,TGTGTCAGCAGCGTCGGGGGGGCATCTGACAATGAGCAGTTCTTC
TRBV28,-,-,TRBJ1-5,CASSTTGRGQPQHF,TGTGCCAGCAGTACAACCGGCAGGGGTCAGCCCCAGCATTTT
TRBV4-3,-,many,TRBJ2-3,CASSLGFVVTDTQYF,TGCGCCAGCAGCCTCGGGTTCGTAGTGACAGATACGCAGTATTTT
TRBV29-1,-,few,TRBJ2-7,CSAMGSSYEQYF,TGCAGCGCCATGGGCAGTTCCTACGAGCAGTACTTC
TRBV29-1,-,-,TRBJ2-3,CSVGTFPSDTQYF,TGCAGCGTTGGGACTTTCCCTTCAGATACGCAGTATTTT
TRBV5-1,-,many,TRBJ2-7,CASSLASSTNEQYF,TGCGCCAGCAGCTTGGCCAGCAGTACGAACGAGCAGTACTTC
TRBV7-8,-,-,TRBJ1-3,CASSLVLGQHFGNTIYF,TGTGCCAGCAGCTTAGTACTCGGACAGCACTTTGGAAACACCATATATTTT
TRBV3-1,TRBD2,-,TRBJ2-7,CASSPRLAGYEQYF,TGTGCCAGCAGCCCAAGACTAGCGGGATATGAGCAGTACTTC
TRBV28,-,few,TRBJ2-1,CASSSSRGRFF,TGTGCCAGCAGTTCGAGCAGGGGTCGGTTCTTC
TRBV29-1,-,-,TRBJ1-4,CSVEIRGRLFF,TGCAGCGTTGAGATCAGGGGAAGACTGTTTTTT
TRBV12-3/TRBV12-4,TRBD2,-,TRBJ2-1,CASSRLFSGRAFNEQFF,TGTGCCAGCAGTCGCTTATTTAGCGGGAGGGCCTTCAATGAGCAGTTCTTC
TRBV12-3/TRBV12-4,TRBD1,few,TRBJ2-7,CASSLGQGAHEQYF,TGTGCCAGCAGTCTGGGACAGGGGGCCCACGAGCAGTACTTC
TRBV2,-,-,TRBJ1-6,CASSITGSTYNSPLHF,TGTGCCAGCAGTATTACAGGGAGCACCTATAATTCACCCCTCCACTTT
TRBV18,-,-,TRBJ1-1,CASSSREGGTEAFF,TGTGCCAGCTCATCGAGGGAGGGCGGCACTGAAGCTTTCTTT
TRBV4-2,-,-,TRBJ2-5,CASSQPGTQETQYF,TGTGCCAGCAGCCAGCCGGGAACTCAAGAGACCCAGTACTTC
TRBV20-1,-,-,TRBJ1-2,CSATERTYGYTF,TGCAGTGCTACCGAGCGGACGTATGGCTACACCTTC
TRBV3-1,TRBD2,-,TRBJ2-7,CASSPSGTSGRYEQYF,TGTGCCAGCAGCCCATCCGGGACTAGCGGAAGATACGAGCAGTACTTC
TRBV6-2/TRBV6-3,-,-,TRBJ2-1,CASTRTWGSNEQFF,TGTGCCAGCACTAGGACATGGGGCAGTAATGAGCAGTTCTTC
TRBV29-1,-,-,TRBJ2-1,CSVPRRNEQFF,TGCAGCGTGCCCCGTAGGAATGAGCAGTTCTTC
TRBV29-1,-,-,TRBJ2-2,CSAGRANTGELFF,TGCAGCGCGGGACGGGCGAACACCGGGGAGCTGTTTTTT
TRBV10-1,TRBD2,few,TRBJ2-2,CASRGRGLAETNTGELFF,TGCGCCAGCAGAGGCCGGGGACTAGCGGAGACGAACACCGGGGAGCTGTTTTTT
TRBV24-1,TRBD1,-,TRBJ2-3,CAIQSGQGTDTQYF,TGTGCCATCCAGTCGGGACAGGGGACAGATACGCAGTATTTT
TRBV6-2/TRBV6-3,TRBD1,-,TRBJ1-1,CASRSTGREAFF,TGTGCCAGCCGATCGACAGGGCGTGAAGCTTTCTTT
TRBV6-2/TRBV6-3,TRBD1,few,TRBJ1-4,CASRHSGTGNEKLFF,TGTGCCAGCAGACACTCCGGGACAGGAAATGAAAAACTGTTTTTT
TRBV15,TRBD1,-,TRBJ2-2,CATSRDRAPGELFF,TGTGCCACCAGCAGGGACAGGGCGCCCGGGGAGCTGTTTTTT
TRBV4-1,TRBD1,-,TRBJ2-7,CASSPFLLGQGDREQYF,TGCGCCAGCAGCCCCTTTCTTTTGGGACAGGGAGATAGGGAGCAGTACTTC